These 20 T cell receptor beta chains originate from one sample sequenced in a study of OX40 agonist ivuxolimab in advanced cancers. The protocol was immunoSEQ multiplex PCR, while the TCRdb copy is restricted to in-frame clones and leaves out a portion. The sample has about 90,000 clones; roughly 85% are singletons. Here the sequenced sample was CD4+ or CD8+ T cells sorted from blood, taken in a trial of the OX40 agonist ivuxolimab. These receptors originate from an adult with an advanced solid tumor such as melanoma, head and neck, liver or kidney cancer.

The rearrangement uses TRBV2 and TRBJ1-5, with D unclear. Germline CDR1 SNHLY, CDR2 FYNNEI. The CDR3 loop spans 16 amino acids. V was pared by 2 bases and J by 0 bases, with 11 bases between. In nucleotides, the CDR3 is TGTGCCAGCAGTGAATGGGGAAAATATAGCAATCAGCCCCAGCATTTT. Residues: CASSEWGKYSNQPQHF. The variable domain in full, completed from reference TRBV2 and TRBJ1-5, reads EPEVTQTPSHQVTQMGQEVILRCVPISNHLYFYWYRQILGQKVEFLVSFYNNEISEKSEIFDDQFSVERPDGSNFTLKIRSTKLEDSAMYFCASSEWGKYSNQPQHFGDGTRLSIL.

The rearrangement joins TRBV5-4 to TRBJ2-7; 10 bases fit TRBD1. Germline values: CDR1 SGHNT, CDR2 YYREEE (reference sequence). Trimming cost V 0 bases and J 7 bases; bases outside gene matches: 7. This CDR3 has 15 residues. The DNA of the CDR3 is TGTGCCAGCAGCTTGGCTAAGGGACAGGGGACGGAGCAGTACTTC. Translated, it gives CASSLAKGQGTEQYF.

This chain links TRBV4-2 with TRBJ2-3; 14 nucleotides agree with TRBD2. V trimming: 3 bases; J trimming: 1 base; junction bases outside the gene matches: 3. The CDR3 spans 17 residues. Per germline, CDR1 LGHNA and CDR2 YNFKEQ. CDR3 DNA: TGTGCCAGCAGCCAGACTAGCGGGGGGGGCGGCACAGATACGCAGTATTTT. Translating gives CASSQTSGGGGTDTQYF.

This clone was seen just once. The chain recombines TRBV30 with TRBJ2-3, with D tentatively TRBD2 (5 bases). The CDR3 totals 12 residues. In germline, CDR1 is GTSNPN, CDR2 SVGIG (reference sequence). Trimming shortened V by 1 base and J by 5 bases, and 7 bases separated the two germline ends. CDR3 sequence (DNA): TGTGCCTGGAGTGGGAGCGGAGATACGCAGTATTTT. Translating gives CAWSGSGDTQYF.

This clone was counted between two and nine times. The chain has TRBV7-9 and TRBJ2-5; 7 positions agree with TRBD2. The V gene end was trimmed by 4 bases and the J gene end by 3 bases; junction bases not matched to a gene: 8. The CDR3 extends over 15 amino acids. Germline loops: CDR1 SEHNR, CDR2 FQNEAQ (reference sequence). Written as DNA, the CDR3 is TGTGCCAGCAGCTGGCTAGCGGATGGTGAAGAGACCCAGTACTTC. Translation: CASSWLADGEETQYF.

Written as DNA, the CDR3 is TGCAGCGTCGCGGCGAGGGGGATAAAGAGCACAGATACGCAGTATTTT. Protein: CSVAARGIKSTDTQYF. The genes are TRBV29-1 and TRBJ2-3; tentatively, D is TRBD1 (6 bases). Germline V CDR1 and CDR2: SQVTM, ANQGSEA. Trimming removed 6 bases from V and 0 bases from J, with 19 bases in between. The CDR3 covers 16 residues.

The DNA for the CDR3 is TGCGCCAGCAGCTTGGTTCTCCTCTATGGCTACACCTTC. Residues: CASSLVLLYGYTF. The gene calls are TRBV5-1 and TRBJ1-2; D is uncertain. Trimming shortened V by 0 bases and J by 4 bases, and 7 bases separated the two germline ends. The V gene's germline CDR1 is SGHRS and CDR2 YFSETQ. The CDR3 runs 13 residues.

This clone was recorded only once. The gene calls are TRBV6-6 and TRBJ2-4; the match to TRBD2 covers 9 bases. This CDR3 is built from 15 residues. The ends lost 6 bases at V and 6 bases at J; junction bases unmatched: 9. Germline lookup yields CDR1 MNHNY and CDR2 SVGAGI (reference sequence). The CDR3 coding sequence is TGTGCCAGCAGGTCCCTAGCGGGATTAACAAACATTCAGTACTTC. Protein: CASRSLAGLTNIQYF.

V gene TRBV2 combines with J gene TRBJ1-1; 8 nucleotides align to TRBD1. Germline V gives CDR1 SNHLY, CDR2 FYNNEI. Unmatched junction bases numbered 2, after V lost 7 bases and J lost 1 base. This CDR3 is built from 13 residues. DNA of the CDR3: TGTGCCAGCACGGACAGGGAGAACACTGAAGCTTTCTTT. Translating it yields CASTDRENTEAFF. Looking up the rest from reference TRBV2 and TRBJ1-1 gives the full variable domain: EPEVTQTPSHQVTQMGQEVILRCVPISNHLYFYWYRQILGQKVEFLVSFYNNEISEKSEIFDDQFSVERPDGSNFTLKIRSTKLEDSAMYFCASTDRENTEAFFGQGTRLTVV.

V is TRBV5-1 and J is TRBJ2-7; 8 nucleotides match TRBD1. Germline V gene lookup returns CDR1 SGHRS and CDR2 YFSETQ. The ends lost 0 bases at V and 7 bases at J; junction bases unmatched: 6. This CDR3 spans 14 amino acids. The CDR3 region has the DNA TGCGCCAGCAGCTTGGGGGACAGGCCATGGGAGCAGTACGTC. Its protein product is CASSLGDRPWEQYV.

This sequence joins TRBV7-9 and TRBJ1-3, with a tentative D call TRBD1 (6 bases). The CDR3 covers 14 residues. In germline, CDR1 is SEHNR, CDR2 FQNEAQ (reference sequence). Trimming took off 5 bases at V and 2 bases at J, with 10 bases between the two ends. In nucleotides, the CDR3 is TGTGCCAGCAGCCCAGGGGTTACTGGAAACACCATATATTTT. Amino acids: CASSPGVTGNTIYF.

The genes are TRBV18 and TRBJ1-4, with D perhaps matching TRBD1 (6 bases). Trimming took off 3 bases at V and 5 bases at J, with 25 bases between the two ends. The V gene's germline CDR1 is KGHSH and CDR2 LQKENI. The CDR3 totals 19 residues. In DNA form, the CDR3 reads TGTGCCAGCTCACCCCGAGAAATTACAGGGATGACCCTAAATGAAAAACTGTTTTTT. This encodes CASSPREITGMTLNEKLFF. The full variable domain, in which reference TRBV18 and TRBJ1-4 provide the parts outside the CDR3, is NAGVMQNPRHLVRRRGQEARLRCSPMKGHSHVYWYRQLPEEGLKFMVYLQKENIIDESGMPKERFSAEFPKEGPSILRIQQVVRGDSAAYFCASSPREITGMTLNEKLFFGSGTQLSVL.

The CDR3 here is CASSLGGARDTQYF. The DNA of the CDR3 is TGTGCCAGCAGCTTAGGCGGGGCTCGCGATACGCAGTATTTT. V usage is TRBV7-9 and J usage is TRBJ2-3; perhaps TRBD2 as D (6 bases). The V end lost 1 base, the J end lost 6 bases, and 11 bases lay between the germline ends. The germline V gene encodes CDR1 SEHNR and CDR2 FQNEAQ (reference sequence). The CDR3 has 14 amino acids.

This clone was seen only a few times. This chain's CDR3 is CASSDSSRGSPLHF. The CDR3 DNA follows: TGTGCCAGCAGTGACTCGTCAAGAGGCTCACCCCTCCACTTT. The gene calls are TRBV6-4 and TRBJ1-6; D remains ambiguous. The germline V and J ends were trimmed by 0 bases and 10 bases, with 10 bases remaining between them. In germline, CDR1 is MRHNA, CDR2 SNTAGT. The CDR3 sequence is 14 residues long.

This clone showed up just a few times. The J gene is TRBJ1-2, the V gene TRBV27; D might be TRBD1 (5 bases). Germline-derived CDR1 and CDR2 are MNHEY and SMNVEV (reference sequence). The length of the CDR3 is 13 residues. Trimming cost V 2 bases and J 4 bases, with 8 bases left between them. The CDR3 spells CASSLRGGYGYTF. CDR3 coding DNA: TGTGCCAGCAGTTTACGGGGGGGCTATGGCTACACCTTC.

This sequence joins TRBV19 and TRBJ2-3; weak D call: TRBD1 (7 bases). CDR1 is LNHDA, CDR2 SQIVND, per germline (reference sequence). Trimming removed 3 bases at V and 4 bases at J, with 14 bases between. The CDR3 length is 15 residues. The CDR3 here is CASSIWQGGADTQYF. In DNA form, the CDR3 reads TGTGCCAGTAGTATTTGGCAGGGGGGAGCAGATACGCAGTATTTT.

The chain has TRBV10-3 and TRBJ2-3; D gene ambiguous. Trimming took 3 bases from V and 2 from J, leaving 15 bases between them. The CDR3 spans 16 residues. Germline loops: CDR1 ENHRY, CDR2 SYGVKD. The CDR3 DNA reads TGTGCCATCAGTGAAACACGGCAGGAGCTCACAGATACGCAGTATTTT. This codes for CAISETRQELTDTQYF.

The CDR3 DNA is TGTGCCAGCAGCTTAACGGGGGGCCCTCTAGCGGGAGCTCAAGAGACCCAGTACTTC. This translates into CASSLTGGPLAGAQETQYF. This chain connects TRBV7-3 to TRBJ2-5; 10 bases map to TRBD2. CDR3 length: 19 amino acids. V shed 0 bases and J 2 bases; nucleotides not matched to a gene: 12. Per the germline V gene, CDR1 is SGHTA and CDR2 is FQGTGA.

This rearrangement joins TRBV5-6 to TRBJ2-2; possibly TRBD2 for D (5 bases). The CDR3 totals 13 residues. V was shortened by 4 bases and J by 3 bases, with 7 bases between the two germline ends. The germline V gene has CDR1 SGHDT and CDR2 YYEEEE. CDR3 sequence reads: CASSRRDTGELFF. CDR3 DNA sequence: TGTGCCAGCAGCAGGCGGGACACCGGGGAGCTGTTTTTT.

The chain combines TRBV5-1 with TRBJ2-1, with TRBD2 matching 7 bases. Germline-derived CDR1 and CDR2 are SGHRS and YFSETQ. With V trimmed by 1 base and J by 4 bases, 2 bases remained unmatched. This CDR3 comprises 14 residues. The CDR3 sequence is CASSLTGGYNEQFF. For the CDR3, the DNA is TGCGCCAGCAGCTTGACGGGGGGTTACAATGAGCAGTTCTTC.